Listed below are T cell receptor beta chains from one sample, sequenced in a study of T cells after yellow fever vaccination. MiXCR was run by TCRdb on the 5' RACE reads, yielding one entry per CDR3 protein. The sample contains under 300,000 distinct CDR3 sequences, roughly 13% of which appear only once. The sequencing used CD4+ T cells sorted from PBMCs, collected 45 days after the yellow fever booster vaccination. The receptors were sampled from a man aged 30 to 39 who received the YFV17D yellow fever vaccine. The CDR3 runs from the conserved cysteine through the conserved F or W. A D gene is named only where the DNA matches it firmly. The size of a clone is reported for some rows only, either as once, few or many, or as a class for expanded clones.

clone_size,d_call,j_call,cdr3_length,v_call,cdr3_aa,cdr3_nt
many,TRBD2,TRBJ2-1,16,TRBV4-2,CASSQDLAGNYNEQFF,TGTGCCAGCAGCCAAGACCTAGCGGGGAACTACAATGAGCAGTTCTTC
NA,NA,TRBJ2-2,17,TRBV6-5,CASSYSGPSLGTGELFF,TGTGCCAGCAGTTACTCCGGCCCCTCGCTGGGCACCGGGGAGCTGTTTTTT
NA,TRBD2,TRBJ2-5,13,TRBV12-3/TRBV12-4,CASSSTSEETQYF,TGTGCCAGCAGTTCGACTAGCGAGGAGACCCAGTACTTC
few,TRBD2,TRBJ2-1,14,TRBV7-9,CASIGGSSYNEQFF,TGTGCCAGCATCGGGGGGAGCTCCTACAATGAGCAGTTCTTC
few,NA,TRBJ2-1,15,TRBV9,CASSPMGESYNEQFF,TGTGCCAGCAGCCCCATGGGGGAGTCTTACAATGAGCAGTTCTTC
few,TRBD1,TRBJ1-4,17,TRBV5-1,CASSLGTGSTNGEKLFF,TGCGCCAGCAGCTTGGGGACAGGGAGTACTAATGGTGAAAAACTGTTTTTT
few,TRBD2,TRBJ2-1,14,TRBV6-5,CASSYFPVGGEQFF,TGTGCCAGCAGTTACTTCCCAGTGGGAGGGGAGCAGTTCTTC
few,NA,TRBJ1-3,19,TRBV4-1,CASSHPQGTYHVSGNTIYF,TGCGCCAGCAGCCATCCACAGGGCACCTATCACGTCTCTGGAAACACCATATATTTT
NA,TRBD2,TRBJ2-3,16,TRBV4-3,CASSQAAAGGSDTQYF,TGCGCCAGCAGCCAAGCGGCCGCGGGAGGTTCAGATACGCAGTATTTT
NA,NA,TRBJ1-2,14,TRBV3-1,CASSQLRGTPEKTF,TGTGCCAGCAGCCAACTTAGAGGGACACCTGAGAAAACCTTC
few,NA,TRBJ2-1,15,TRBV5-1,CASSSSLSSYNEQFF,TGCGCCAGCAGCAGCAGCCTTAGCTCCTACAATGAGCAGTTCTTC
NA,TRBD2,TRBJ2-1,15,TRBV7-6,CASSLGLARYNEQFF,TGTGCCAGCAGCCTGGGACTAGCGCGCTACAATGAGCAGTTCTTC
many,NA,TRBJ2-7,15,TRBV4-3,CASSPGVGSGNEQYF,TGCGCCAGCTCTCCGGGAGTTGGGAGCGGAAACGAGCAGTACTTC
few,TRBD1,TRBJ1-1,13,TRBV7-8,CASSPDRGNEAFF,TGTGCCAGCAGTCCGGACAGGGGGAATGAAGCTTTCTTT
NA,TRBD2,TRBJ2-7,17,TRBV4-3,CASSQMGTSGGVYEQYF,TGCGCCAGCAGCCAGATGGGGACTAGCGGGGGAGTCTACGAGCAGTACTTC
many,NA,TRBJ1-4,16,TRBV5-1,CASSSLSRGEREKLFF,TGCGCCAGCAGCTCGCTTTCTAGGGGGGAGAGAGAAAAACTGTTTTTT
few,NA,TRBJ2-1,12,TRBV12-3/TRBV12-4,CASSPPNNEQFF,TGTGCCAGCAGTCCCCCCAACAATGAGCAGTTCTTC
NA,TRBD1,TRBJ2-5,15,TRBV15,CATSRDRAGGETQYF,TGTGCCACCAGCAGAGATAGGGCAGGGGGAGAGACCCAGTACTTC
few,TRBD1,TRBJ1-1,16,TRBV5-1,CATRPGQGALWTEAFF,TGCGCCACCCGTCCGGGACAGGGGGCACTTTGGACTGAAGCTTTCTTT
NA,NA,TRBJ2-4,15,TRBV7-2,CASSPGLIAKNSQYF,TGTGCCAGCAGCCCGGGACTCATAGCCAAAAACAGTCAGTACTTC
few,NA,TRBJ2-7,11,TRBV28,CASGLLSEQYF,TGTGCCAGCGGCCTTTTGTCCGAGCAGTACTTC
medium-sized,NA,TRBJ2-4,14,TRBV5-6,CASSFQTGLGIQYF,TGTGCCAGCAGCTTCCAGACAGGTTTAGGCATTCAGTACTTC
few,NA,TRBJ2-7,15,TRBV28,CASSLPSPGAYEQYF,TGTGCCAGCAGTTTACCCTCCCCAGGGGCCTACGAGCAGTACTTC
many,NA,TRBJ2-7,14,TRBV10-3,CAISESTRTGEQYF,TGTGCCATCAGTGAGTCGACTCGGACTGGCGAGCAGTACTTC
few,TRBD2,TRBJ2-1,19,TRBV6-5,CASSFIPRRLAGGLNEQFF,TGTGCCAGCAGTTTCATCCCTAGAAGGCTAGCGGGAGGGCTCAATGAGCAGTTCTTC
few,TRBD2,TRBJ2-1,16,TRBV5-1,CASGRLAASSYNEQFF,TGCGCCAGCGGTCGACTAGCCGCTAGCTCCTACAATGAGCAGTTCTTC
NA,TRBD2,TRBJ2-3,17,TRBV7-2,CASSPGASGRDTDTQYF,TGTGCCAGCAGCCCTGGGGCTAGCGGGAGGGACACAGATACGCAGTATTTT
NA,TRBD2,TRBJ2-1,15,TRBV29-1,CSVGSGGGTYNEQFF,TGCAGCGTTGGGTCGGGAGGCGGGACCTACAATGAGCAGTTCTTC
few,TRBD2,TRBJ2-2,15,TRBV6-2/TRBV6-3,CASKSSGTNTGELFF,TGTGCCAGCAAGTCCAGCGGGACGAACACCGGGGAGCTGTTTTTT
many,TRBD1,TRBJ2-7,14,TRBV9,CASSVGQGLNEQYF,TGTGCCAGCAGCGTAGGACAGGGGTTAAACGAGCAGTACTTC
NA,TRBD2,TRBJ2-2,15,TRBV4-3,CASSQIAGSRGELFF,TGCGCCAGCAGCCAGATAGCGGGATCACGAGGGGAGCTGTTTTTT
many,NA,TRBJ1-1,14,TRBV27,CASSLDTLGPEAFF,TGTGCCAGCAGTTTAGACACCCTAGGCCCTGAAGCTTTCTTT
many,NA,TRBJ2-7,13,TRBV5-1,CASSLGRYDEQYF,TGCGCCAGCAGCTTGGGACGGTACGACGAGCAGTACTTC